This TCR beta chain was documented in a study of blood T cell repertoires in COVID-19. About the study: Spain, Italy and the United States supplied samples that represented acute and convalescent COVID-19. From T cells, B-cell-depleted T cells, or PBMCs came the material, which was cDNA or gDNA.

In the authors' workflow: Amplification of reference gene primers was used by the study to estimate nucleated cell counts. Sequenced by immunoSEQ multiplex PCR; TCRdb stores in-frame clones only, minus some. V, J and clone size derive from that table, while D and trimming were established from the DNA sequence. The data show 200,000 to 300,000 clones, 83% seen once. CDR3 length: 14 residues. The ends lost 2 bases at V and 11 bases at J; junction bases unmatched: 5. Germline V gene data show CDR1 as SGHDT and CDR2 as YYEEEE. The specimen was peripheral blood. The receptor comes from a human donor in a cohort sampled during active COVID-19. The chain is built from TRBV5-6 and TRBJ1-6, with 9 bases matching TRBD1. Here the CDR3 reads CASSLGQGWTPLHF. CDR3 sequence (DNA): TGTGCCAGCAGCTTAGGACAGGGGTGGACACCCCTCCACTTT.